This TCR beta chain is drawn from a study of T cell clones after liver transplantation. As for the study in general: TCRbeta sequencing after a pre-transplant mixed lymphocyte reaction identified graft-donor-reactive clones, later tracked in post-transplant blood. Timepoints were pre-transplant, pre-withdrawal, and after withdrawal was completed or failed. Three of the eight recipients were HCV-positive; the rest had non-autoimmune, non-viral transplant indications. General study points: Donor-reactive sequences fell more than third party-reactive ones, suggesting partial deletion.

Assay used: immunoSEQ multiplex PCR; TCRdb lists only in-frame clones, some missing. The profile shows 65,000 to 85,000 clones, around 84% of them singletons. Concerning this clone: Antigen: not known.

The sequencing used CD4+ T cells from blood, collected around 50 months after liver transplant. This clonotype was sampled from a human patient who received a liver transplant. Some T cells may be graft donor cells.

Written as DNA, the CDR3 is TGTGCCAGCAGTGATCGGGCGGGGCGGACTAGCGGGGGCGAGCAGTACTTC. Translated: CASSDRAGRTSGGEQYF. This chain joins TRBV2 and TRBJ2-7; 13 bases line up with TRBD2. The CDR3 length is 17 residues. Germline trimming cut 3 bases from V and 6 bases from J; bases unmatched to any gene: 11. Looked up from germline, CDR1 is SNHLY and CDR2 is FYNNEI.